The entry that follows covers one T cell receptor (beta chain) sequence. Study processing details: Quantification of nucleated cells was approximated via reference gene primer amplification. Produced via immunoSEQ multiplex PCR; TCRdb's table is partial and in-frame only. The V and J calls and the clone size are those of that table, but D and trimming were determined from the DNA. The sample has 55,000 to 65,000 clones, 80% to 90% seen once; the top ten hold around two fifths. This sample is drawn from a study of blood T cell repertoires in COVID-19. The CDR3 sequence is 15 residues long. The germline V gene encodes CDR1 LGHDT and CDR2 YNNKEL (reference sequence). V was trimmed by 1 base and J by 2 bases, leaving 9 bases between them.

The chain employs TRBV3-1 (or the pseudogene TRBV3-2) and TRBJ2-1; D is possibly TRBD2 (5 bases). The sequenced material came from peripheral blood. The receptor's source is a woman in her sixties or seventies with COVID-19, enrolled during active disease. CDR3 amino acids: CASSQGAGPYNEQFF. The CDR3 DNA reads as TGTGCCAGCAGCCAAGGGGCGGGCCCCTACAATGAGCAGTTCTTC.